Each of the 13 T cell receptor beta chains below was sequenced from the same sample in a study of CD8 T cells in Susac syndrome. Random hexamers were used to reverse transcribe 0.5 to 1 ug of RNA. TCRdb reprocessed the immunoSEQ multiplex PCR reads via MiXCR and lists one record per CDR3 protein. The sample contains tens of thousands of distinct CDR3 sequences, 93% of which appear only once. The material sequenced was CD4+ T cells from PBMCs. These receptors originate from a human donor with Susac syndrome.

CDR3 residues: CASSVGPMETQYF. In DNA, the CDR3 is TGTGCCAGCAGTGTAGGGCCGATGGAGACCCAGTACTTC. The rearrangement joins TRBV6-4 to TRBJ2-5; D gene ambiguous. Looked up from germline, CDR1 is MRHNA and CDR2 is SNTAGT. This CDR3 has 13 residues. V was shortened by 4 bases and J by 5 bases, with 11 bases between the two germline ends.

The chain uses TRBV18 and TRBJ1-4; D not certain. Trimming removed 0 bases from V and 6 bases from J, with 8 bases in between. This CDR3 comprises 14 residues. Germline lookup yields CDR1 KGHSH and CDR2 LQKENI. The CDR3 sequence is CASSPPITDEKLFF. The CDR3 DNA is TGTGCCAGCTCACCACCGATTACAGATGAAAAACTGTTTTTT.

V gene TRBV18 combines with J gene TRBJ2-3, with unresolved D. The CDR3 runs 16 residues. CDR1 and CDR2 from the germline V gene are KGHSH and LQKENI. Trimming shortened V by 3 bases and J by 1 base, and 14 bases separated the two germline ends. CDR3 sequence: CASSPRREVGTDTQYF. The CDR3 region has the DNA TGTGCCAGCTCACCCCGGAGAGAGGTGGGCACAGATACGCAGTATTTT. The whole variable domain, remainder taken from reference TRBV18 and TRBJ2-3, is NAGVMQNPRHLVRRRGQEARLRCSPMKGHSHVYWYRQLPEEGLKFMVYLQKENIIDESGMPKERFSAEFPKEGPSILRIQQVVRGDSAAYFCASSPRREVGTDTQYFGPGTRLTVL.

The gene calls are TRBV20-1 and TRBJ2-3; 10 bases are shared with TRBD2. The CDR3 loop spans 14 amino acids. V trimming: 6 bases; J trimming: 5 bases; junction bases outside the gene matches: 8. The germline CDR1 and CDR2 sequences are DFQATT and SNEGSKA (reference sequence). CDR3 residues: CSAATSGAGDTQYF. In DNA, the CDR3 is TGCAGTGCCGCTACTAGCGGGGCGGGAGATACGCAGTATTTT.

The CDR3 region is CSAGYPGGRDEQFF. The CDR3 nucleotides read TGCAGTGCCGGTTACCCGGGGGGCCGAGATGAGCAGTTCTTC. V and J are TRBV20-1 and TRBJ2-1; a possible D gene is TRBD2 (7 bases). The CDR3 consists of 14 residues. CDR1 is DFQATT, CDR2 SNEGSKA, per germline (reference sequence). V was cut by 6 bases and J by 8 bases, with 20 bases left in between.

The chain employs TRBV5-1 and TRBJ2-7; either TRBD1 or TRBD2 may fit D (5 bases each). The germline V gene has CDR1 SGHRS and CDR2 YFSETQ. Trimming removed 2 bases at V and 0 bases at J, with 21 bases between. The CDR3 covers 18 residues. CDR3 sequence (DNA): TGCGCCAGCAGCTTTGGGTCGAGGGGCCGGGTGAGCTCCTACGAGCAGTACTTC. Its protein is CASSFGSRGRVSSYEQYF.

This clonotype is a singleton in its sample. V gene TRBV20-1 combines with J gene TRBJ1-1, with D possibly being TRBD1 (5 bases). The CDR3 spans 13 residues. Per germline, CDR1 DFQATT and CDR2 SNEGSKA (reference sequence). V lost 4 bases, J lost 5 bases, and 14 bases lay in between. The CDR3 is CSAIQGRITEAFF. In DNA form, the CDR3 reads TGCAGTGCTATCCAGGGACGAATAACTGAAGCTTTCTTT.

The V and J genes are TRBV20-1 and TRBJ2-3; 8 bases align to TRBD2. Germline V CDR1 and CDR2: DFQATT, SNEGSKA (reference sequence). The CDR3 has 16 residues. Trimming at V came to 3 bases and at J to 7 bases, leaving 15 bases not matched to a gene. Here the CDR3 reads CSARAPEAGDTNTQYF. For the CDR3, the DNA is TGCAGTGCTAGGGCTCCAGAAGCGGGGGATACCAATACGCAGTATTTT.

This chain joins TRBV20-1 and TRBJ2-1, with 7 bases matching TRBD1. Germline V gene data show CDR1 as DFQATT and CDR2 as SNEGSKA (reference sequence). With 6 bases clipped from V and 7 bases from J, the junction kept 12 bases outside the gene matches. CDR3 length: 14 amino acids. For the CDR3, the DNA is TGCAGTGCCACCACAAGACAGGGTAAGAATGAGCAGTTCTTC. Its protein is CSATTRQGKNEQFF.

The chain joins TRBV27 to TRBJ2-3; the D gene could be TRBD1 or TRBD2 (5 bases each). The CDR3 totals 16 residues. Germline values: CDR1 MNHEY, CDR2 SMNVEV (reference sequence). V shed 5 bases and J shed 3 bases, with 18 bases lying between them. The CDR3 DNA follows: TGTGCCAGCAGTCCCTACCATAGGGGCGGGACAGATACGCAGTATTTT. It translates to CASSPYHRGGTDTQYF.

The chain combines TRBV24-1 with TRBJ1-5; 8 bases line up with TRBD1. Looked up from germline, CDR1 is KGHDR and CDR2 is SFDVKD. This CDR3 is built from 17 residues. Trimming at V came to 4 bases and at J to 4 bases, leaving 11 bases not matched to a gene. The CDR3, as DNA: TGTGCCACCAGTGACTCCACAGGGGGTATCTGGAATCAGCCCCAGCATTTT. It encodes CATSDSTGGIWNQPQHF.

This clonotype appeared once. The gene calls are TRBV6-2 or TRBV6-3 and TRBJ1-1, with a weak D call TRBD1 (5 bases). The CDR3 runs to 13 residues. Trimming cost V 6 bases and J 1 base, with 9 bases left between them. CDR1 MNHEY and CDR2 SVGEGT come from the germline V gene. The CDR3 nucleotides read TGTGCCAGCAGAAGACAGACGAACACTGAAGCTTTCTTT. Translating it yields CASRRQTNTEAFF.

The chain joins TRBV28 to TRBJ2-3, with D perhaps being TRBD1 or TRBD2 (6 bases each). The CDR3 is made up of 15 amino acids. V lost 4 bases, J lost 3 bases, and 14 bases lay in between. In germline, CDR1 is MDHEN, CDR2 SYDVKM. CDR3 amino acids: CASSSQGTPTDTQYF. The CDR3 DNA is TGTGCCAGCAGTTCCCAGGGGACTCCTACAGATACGCAGTATTTT.